This T cell receptor beta chain was identified in a study of T cell changes during pregnancy in multiple sclerosis (dated by TCRdb to about 2019). About the full investigation: The study looked at changes in the T cell repertoire across pregnancy in women with multiple sclerosis.

Relative to germline, V is 0 bases shorter and J is 3 bases shorter, with 5 bases between their ends. As encoded in the germline V gene (reference sequence), CDR1 is SEHNR while CDR2 is FQNEAQ. From the cysteine through the phenylalanine, the CDR3 covers 13 amino acids. Only the CDR3 DNA stays, 39 bases, in frame from base 1. Libraries were prepared through the immunoSEQ multiplex PCR assay. Not all clones reach the TCRdb copy of this immuneACCESS table, which keeps in-frame sequences only. Checked studies attribute under half of the gap to unresolved V genes and leave the rest unexplained. The sample table lists about 38,000 clones, approximately 91% of them with a count of one. The ten largest account for around 0.4% of the sample. About this clone itself: This receptor's antigen is unknown. The record has no base qualities; no much larger clone is one base away.

The rearrangement combines TRBV7-9 with TRBJ1-2; the D gene cannot be resolved reliably. Sequencing was performed on CD4+ T cells from peripheral blood mononuclear cells, taken after pregnancy. The sequence was obtained from a female donor in good health, enrolled as a control in a pregnancy study. The DNA sequence is TGTGCCAGCAGCTTAGCGTCCGACTATGGCTACACCTTC. This codes for CASSLASDYGYTF.